This is a list of T cell receptor beta chains from one sample in a study of cytomegalovirus exposure and HLA in healthy donors. Sequencing was performed with immunoSEQ multiplex PCR; in TCRdb, only in-frame clones are kept and a portion is missing. The repertoire holds roughly 120,000 clones, with roughly 80% as singletons. The sample comprised PBMCs. These receptors were obtained from a man aged 45 to 65 in good health and CMV-seropositive. CDR3s include the opening cysteine and the closing phenylalanine or tryptophan. Each record gives: CDR3 protein, CDR3 DNA, J gene, V gene, D gene, clone size. D genes are given only for firm matches. Clone size is shown for a subset of rows, as once, few, many or a class of expanded clone.

cdr3_aa: CASSPQTGANQPQHF
cdr3_nt: TGTGCCAGCTCACCCCAGACAGGGGCCAATCAGCCCCAGCATTTT
j_call: TRBJ1-5
v_call: TRBV18
d_call: TRBD1
clone_size: -

cdr3_aa: CASSRDRGEGTQYF
cdr3_nt: TGTGCCAGTAGCCGGGACAGGGGAGAGGGTACGCAGTATTTT
j_call: TRBJ2-3
v_call: TRBV19
d_call: TRBD1
clone_size: -

cdr3_aa: CAISDGGTQAFF
cdr3_nt: TGTGCCATCAGTGATGGTGGGACACAAGCTTTCTTT
j_call: TRBJ1-1
v_call: TRBV10-3
d_call: -
clone_size: few

cdr3_aa: CASTPTRVTGELFF
cdr3_nt: TGTGCCAGTACCCCGACTCGGGTCACCGGGGAGCTGTTTTTT
j_call: TRBJ2-2
v_call: TRBV19
d_call: -
clone_size: few

cdr3_aa: CATSRQAGDEQYF
cdr3_nt: TGCGCCACCAGCAGACAGGCCGGGGACGAGCAGTACTTC
j_call: TRBJ2-7
v_call: TRBV5-1
d_call: -
clone_size: -

cdr3_aa: CASSEMSGGPETQYF
cdr3_nt: TGCGCCAGCAGTGAAATGAGCGGGGGGCCTGAGACCCAGTACTTC
j_call: TRBJ2-5
v_call: TRBV10-1
d_call: TRBD2
clone_size: once

cdr3_aa: CASSYSQNTEAFF
cdr3_nt: TGTGCCAGCAGTTACTCCCAAAACACTGAAGCTTTCTTT
j_call: TRBJ1-1
v_call: TRBV6-5
d_call: -
clone_size: -

cdr3_aa: CASSPDGSDGYTF
cdr3_nt: TGTGCCAGCTCACCGGACGGGAGTGATGGCTACACCTTC
j_call: TRBJ1-2
v_call: TRBV18
d_call: -
clone_size: -

cdr3_aa: CAGAGGVGYGYTF
cdr3_nt: TGTGCCGGGGCAGGGGGCGTAGGCTATGGCTACACCTTC
j_call: TRBJ1-2
v_call: TRBV6-1
d_call: TRBD1
clone_size: -

cdr3_aa: CASSLTGANTEAFF
cdr3_nt: TGTGCCAGCAGTTTGACAGGGGCGAACACTGAAGCTTTCTTT
j_call: TRBJ1-1
v_call: TRBV27
d_call: TRBD1
clone_size: few